This TCR beta chain was sequenced during a study of cytomegalovirus exposure and HLA in healthy donors. General observations from the study: In vitro testing confirmed three CMV-associated chains as specific for CMV antigens. The authors listed approximately 160 TCR beta chains as cytomegalovirus-associated.

60 Vbeta and 13 Jbeta primers were used in PCR. Only in-frame clones appear in the TCRdb table, and some are missing; sequencing was by immunoSEQ multiplex PCR. This repertoire shows over 100,000 clones, 70% to 80% found once; its top ten account for roughly 1.8%. In germline, CDR1 is ENHRY, CDR2 SYGVKD. The CDR3 length is 13 residues. Trimming pared 3 bases from V and 3 bases from J, leaving 7 bases between. On this clone itself: Its antigen is not identified.

This TCR was sampled from a female donor in good health and CMV-seropositive. The J gene is TRBJ2-3, the V gene TRBV10-3; TRBD1 is a possible D gene (5 bases). The sequenced material came from PBMCs. CDR3 DNA sequence: TGTGCCATCAGTGAACCAGGGACAGATACGCAGTATTTT. It is translated as CAISEPGTDTQYF.